This entry lists 5 T cell receptor beta chains sequenced from one sample in a study of cytomegalovirus exposure and HLA in healthy donors. The PCR used 60 Vbeta and 13 Jbeta primers. Profiled with immunoSEQ multiplex PCR; TCRdb holds only in-frame clones, not every one. The sample includes 90,000 to 100,000 clones, 76% of them seen just once. The specimen sequenced was PBMCs. Receptor source: a man aged 35-49 years in good health and CMV-seronegative.

V and J are TRBV21-1 and TRBJ1-2; the DNA was not compared with TRBD1, the D call given in the table. TRBV21-1 is listed as a pseudogene. The CDR3 is made up of 17 amino acids. DNA of the CDR3: TGTGCCAGCAGCAAAGTGAGTGGGCCCTCAGCTAACTATGGCTACACCTTC. Its protein product is CASSKVSGPSANYGYTF.

The chain employs TRBV5-1 and TRBJ2-7; 8 bases fit TRBD1. V gave up 4 bases and J gave up 6 bases; unmatched junction bases: 12. CDR1 SGHRS and CDR2 YFSETQ come from the germline V gene. The CDR3 contains 15 residues. This CDR3 reads CASSPQGYRGSEQYF. The CDR3, as DNA: TGCGCCAGCAGCCCCCAGGGATACAGGGGGAGCGAGCAGTACTTC.

V usage is TRBV15 and J usage is TRBJ2-5, with TRBD1 as a possible D gene (6 bases). Germline V gene data show CDR1 as LNHNV and CDR2 as YYDKDF (reference sequence). The CDR3 runs to 14 residues. Trimming pared 2 bases from V and 3 bases from J, leaving 10 bases between. CDR3 amino acids: CATSRHGTKETQYF. Here the CDR3 DNA reads TGTGCCACCAGCAGACACGGGACAAAAGAGACCCAGTACTTC.

This rearrangement joins TRBV4-1 to TRBJ1-2; D might be TRBD1 (5 bases). The CDR3 runs to 17 residues. Per the germline V gene, CDR1 is MGHRA and CDR2 is YSYEKL. Trimming shortened V by 0 bases and J by 7 bases, and 21 bases separated the two germline ends. CDR3 in amino acids: CASSQDPPGLSWGGYTF. CDR3 bases: TGCGCCAGCAGCCAAGACCCCCCAGGGCTCAGTTGGGGTGGCTACACCTTC.

The chain couples TRBV9 to TRBJ1-4; no clear D. The V and J ends lost 0 bases and 7 bases respectively, with 7 bases between them. Germline V gives CDR1 SGDLS, CDR2 YYNGEE. This CDR3 region has 13 residues. The CDR3 sequence is CASSVGASEKLFF. The DNA for the CDR3 is TGTGCCAGCAGCGTAGGGGCTTCTGAAAAACTGTTTTTT.